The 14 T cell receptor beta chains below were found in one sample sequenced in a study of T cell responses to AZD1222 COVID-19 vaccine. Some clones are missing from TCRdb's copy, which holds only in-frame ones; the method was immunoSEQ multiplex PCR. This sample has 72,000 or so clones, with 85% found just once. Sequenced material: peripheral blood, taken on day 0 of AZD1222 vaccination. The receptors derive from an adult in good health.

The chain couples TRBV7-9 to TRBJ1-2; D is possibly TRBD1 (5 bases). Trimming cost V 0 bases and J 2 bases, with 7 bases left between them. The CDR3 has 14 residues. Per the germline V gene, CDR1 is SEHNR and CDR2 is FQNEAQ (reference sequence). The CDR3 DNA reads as TGTGCCAGCAGCTTAGCGTGGGGGAACTATGGCTACACCTTC. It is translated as CASSLAWGNYGYTF.

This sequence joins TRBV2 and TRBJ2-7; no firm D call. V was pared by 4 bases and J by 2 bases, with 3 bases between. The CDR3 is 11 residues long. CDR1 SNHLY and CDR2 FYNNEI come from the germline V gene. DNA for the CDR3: TGTGCCAGCAGTGTTGCCTACGAGCAGTACTTC. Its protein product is CASSVAYEQYF.

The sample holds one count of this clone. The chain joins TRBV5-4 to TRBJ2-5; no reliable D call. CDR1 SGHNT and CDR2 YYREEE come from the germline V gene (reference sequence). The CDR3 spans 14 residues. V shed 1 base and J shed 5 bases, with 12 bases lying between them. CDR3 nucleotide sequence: TGTGCCAGCAGCTTGCCCCTAGGCGAGGAGACCCAGTACTTC. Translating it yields CASSLPLGEETQYF. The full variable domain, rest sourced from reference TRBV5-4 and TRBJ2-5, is ETGVTQSPTHLIKTRGQQVTLRCSSQSGHNTVSWYQQALGQGPQFIFQYYREEENGRGNFPPRFSGLQFPNYSSELNVNALELDDSALYLCASSLPLGEETQYFGPGTRLLVL.

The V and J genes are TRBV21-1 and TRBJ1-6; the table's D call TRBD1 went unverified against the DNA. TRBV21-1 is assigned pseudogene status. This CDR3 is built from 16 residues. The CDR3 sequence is CASSNPYPQGNSPLHF. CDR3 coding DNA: TGTGCCAGCAGCAATCCCTATCCACAGGGTAATTCACCCCTCCACTTT.

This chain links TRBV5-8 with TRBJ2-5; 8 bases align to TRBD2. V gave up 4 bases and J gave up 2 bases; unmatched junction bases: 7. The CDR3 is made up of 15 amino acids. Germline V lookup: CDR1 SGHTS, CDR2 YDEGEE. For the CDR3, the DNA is TGTGCCAGCAGCCGCGTAGCGGGGACACAAGAGACCCAGTACTTC. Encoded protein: CASSRVAGTQETQYF.

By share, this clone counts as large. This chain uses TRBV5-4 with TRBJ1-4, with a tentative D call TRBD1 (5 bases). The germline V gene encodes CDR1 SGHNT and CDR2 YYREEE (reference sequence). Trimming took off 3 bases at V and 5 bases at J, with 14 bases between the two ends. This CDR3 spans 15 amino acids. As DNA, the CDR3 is TGTGCCAGCAGCTCAAACCGGGGACTCAATGAAAAACTGTTTTTT. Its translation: CASSSNRGLNEKLFF.

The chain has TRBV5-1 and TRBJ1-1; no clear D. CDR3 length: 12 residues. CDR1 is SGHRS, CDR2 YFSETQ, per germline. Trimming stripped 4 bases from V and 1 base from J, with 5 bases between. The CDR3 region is CASSLANTEAFF. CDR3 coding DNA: TGCGCCAGCAGCCTAGCGAACACTGAAGCTTTCTTT.

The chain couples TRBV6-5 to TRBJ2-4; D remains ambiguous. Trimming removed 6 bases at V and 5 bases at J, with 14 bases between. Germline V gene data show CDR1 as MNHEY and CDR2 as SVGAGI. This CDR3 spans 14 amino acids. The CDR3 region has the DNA TGTGCCAGCAGCCCACCTGGAGTGGAAAACATTCAGTACTTC. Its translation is CASSPPGVENIQYF.

CDR3 loop: CASSLMTALRTSQKVDTQYF. Here the CDR3 DNA reads TGCGCCAGCAGCTTGATGACAGCCTTACGGACTAGTCAGAAAGTAGATACGCAGTATTTT. The chain recombines TRBV5-1 with TRBJ2-3, with 7 bases fitting TRBD2. There are 20 residues in the CDR3. After removal of 1 base from V and 5 bases from J, the junction contained 22 bases not matched to a gene. CDR1 is SGHRS, CDR2 YFSETQ, per germline.

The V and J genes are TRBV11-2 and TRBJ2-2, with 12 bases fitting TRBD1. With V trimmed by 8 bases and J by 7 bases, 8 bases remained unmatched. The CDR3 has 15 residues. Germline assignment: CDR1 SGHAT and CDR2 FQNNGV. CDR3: CASLRGQGAIGELFF. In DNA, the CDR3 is TGTGCCAGCCTACGGGGACAGGGGGCAATCGGGGAGCTGTTTTTT.

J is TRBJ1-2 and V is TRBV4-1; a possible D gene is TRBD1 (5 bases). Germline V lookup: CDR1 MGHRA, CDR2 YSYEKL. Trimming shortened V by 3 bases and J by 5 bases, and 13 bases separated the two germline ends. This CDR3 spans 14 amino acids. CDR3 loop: CASSQGVNKYGYTF. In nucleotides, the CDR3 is TGCGCCAGCAGCCAGGGGGTCAACAAGTATGGCTACACCTTC.

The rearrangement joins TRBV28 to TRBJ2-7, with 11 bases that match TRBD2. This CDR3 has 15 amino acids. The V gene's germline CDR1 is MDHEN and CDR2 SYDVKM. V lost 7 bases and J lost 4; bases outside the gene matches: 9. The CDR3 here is CASTTTGLAGYEQYF. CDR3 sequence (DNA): TGTGCCAGCACCACAACCGGACTAGCGGGTTACGAGCAGTACTTC. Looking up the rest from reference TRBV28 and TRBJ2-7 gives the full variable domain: DVKVTQSSRYLVKRTGEKVFLECVQDMDHENMFWYRQDPGLGLRLIYFSYDVKMKEKGDIPEGYSVSREKKERFSLILESASTNQTSMYLCASTTTGLAGYEQYFGPGTRLTVT.

The CDR3 DNA reads as TGCGCCAGCAGTGGGGCATACAATGAGCAGTTCTTC. Protein product: CASSGAYNEQFF. The rearrangement uses TRBV5-1 and TRBJ2-1, with a weak D call TRBD1 (5 bases). Trimming left V 5 bases short and J 4 bases short, with 7 bases between. Germline loops: CDR1 SGHRS, CDR2 YFSETQ. The CDR3 is made up of 12 amino acids.

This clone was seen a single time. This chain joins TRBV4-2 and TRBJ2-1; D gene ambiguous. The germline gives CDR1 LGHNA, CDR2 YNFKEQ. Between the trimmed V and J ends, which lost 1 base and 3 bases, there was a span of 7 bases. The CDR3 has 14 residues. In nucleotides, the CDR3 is TGTGCCAGCAGCCAAGGCGGTAACTACAATGAGCAGTTCTTC. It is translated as CASSQGGNYNEQFF.